The rows below give T cell receptor beta chains drawn from one sample of a study of blood T cell repertoires in COVID-19. Repertoires were generated with immunoSEQ multiplex PCR, while TCRdb's copy carries only in-frame clones and drops some. This sample carries some 170,000 clones, more than 65% of them seen once, and the ten largest clones take roughly 15%. The sample taken for sequencing was PBMCs or T cells enriched from blood (not recorded which). These receptors originate from a man in his fifties or sixties who had recovered from COVID-19. The CDR3 runs from the conserved cysteine through the conserved F or W. A D gene is named only where the DNA matches it firmly. The size field is filled for only some rows; it gives once, few, many or a size class.

clone size	V gene	D gene	J gene	CDR3 length	CDR3 DNA	CDR3 protein
-	TRBV2	TRBD1	TRBJ1-5	14	TGTGCCAGCTGGGACAGGGGCTTAGGTCAGCCCCAGCATTTT	CASWDRGLGQPQHF
-	TRBV5-1	-	TRBJ2-7	14	TGCGCCAGCAGCTGGGACGGGGGATCCTACGAGCAGTACTTC	CASSWDGGSYEQYF
-	TRBV5-1	TRBD1	TRBJ2-5	14	TGCGCCAGCAGCCCCGGGACAGGGGATGAGACCCAGTACTTC	CASSPGTGDETQYF
-	TRBV5-1	TRBD1	TRBJ1-2	15	TGCGCCAGCAGCTCCGCGAGACAGGGAGACTATGGCTACACCTTC	CASSSARQGDYGYTF
-	TRBV7-7	TRBD1	TRBJ2-5	15	TGTGCTAGCAGCTTAGACAGGGGACCCCAAGAGACCCAGTACTTC	CASSLDRGPQETQYF
-	TRBV28	TRBD1	TRBJ1-5	15	TGTGCCAGCAGTTTATCCGGGACAGGCAATCAGCCCCAGCATTTT	CASSLSGTGNQPQHF
-	TRBV27	TRBD1	TRBJ1-2	15	TGTGCCAGCAGCCCCAATCACCAGGGGGTGGGTGGCTACACCTTC	CASSPNHQGVGGYTF
-	TRBV5-1	-	TRBJ1-3	17	TGCGCCAGCAGCTCTAATGGAGGCATCCTCTCTGGAAACACCATATATTTT	CASSSNGGILSGNTIYF
-	TRBV18	-	TRBJ1-1	13	TGTGCCAGCTCAGGGTCGGGGGTTACTGAAGCTTTCTTT	CASSGSGVTEAFF
few	TRBV30	-	TRBJ1-2	11	TGTGCCTGGATGAGGGTGAGGGGCTACACCTTC	CAWMRVRGYTF
-	TRBV10-3	TRBD1	TRBJ1-5	14	TGTGCCATCAGCCCGGGACAGGGATTGCAGCCCCAGCATTTT	CAISPGQGLQPQHF
-	TRBV5-1	TRBD1	TRBJ1-2	15	TGCGCCAGCAGCTTGGCCTCGGGACAGGCCTATGGCTACACCTTC	CASSLASGQAYGYTF
-	TRBV7-2	-	TRBJ2-5	12	TGTGCCAGCAGCTTTTACCGGGACACCGAACACTTC	CASSFYRDTEHF
-	TRBV6-5	TRBD2	TRBJ2-7	14	TGTGCCAGCATACCCGCAGCGGGGGGTTACGAGCAGTACTTC	CASIPAAGGYEQYF
-	TRBV7-9	TRBD1	TRBJ1-4	15	TGTGCCAGCAGCTTAGACGGGACAGGGAATGAAAAACTGTTTTTT	CASSLDGTGNEKLFF
-	TRBV19	-	TRBJ1-1	16	TGTGCCAGTAGTATAGCCCAGCGGCCGATGAACACTGAAGCTTTCTTT	CASSIAQRPMNTEAFF
-	TRBV7-9	TRBD1	TRBJ1-4	15	TGTGCCAGCAGCTTAGCCTGGACAGGGTATGAAAAACTGTTTTTT	CASSLAWTGYEKLFF
-	TRBV14	-	TRBJ2-3	16	TGTGCCAGCAGCCAAGATGTACTCAGGGTCACAGATACGCAGTATTTT	CASSQDVLRVTDTQYF
once	TRBV6-1	TRBD1	TRBJ2-3	16	TGTGCCAGCAGTGAAGGGACAGGGTTCGGGCCAGATACGCAGTATTTT	CASSEGTGFGPDTQYF
-	TRBV12-3/TRBV12-4	-	TRBJ1-3	11	TGTGCCAGCAGCCTCGTAAACACCATATATTTT	CASSLVNTIYF
-	TRBV6-5	TRBD1	TRBJ1-1	13	TGTGCCAGCAGTTACATCGGACAGGGGGATGCTTTCTTT	CASSYIGQGDAFF
-	TRBV28	TRBD1	TRBJ1-4	14	TGTGCCAGCAGTTTTCGGACAGGGGTCGAAAAACTGTTTTTT	CASSFRTGVEKLFF
-	TRBV5-1	TRBD1	TRBJ2-3	18	TGCGCCAGCAGCTGGGGACAGGTCGGGGTTCGTATCACAGATACGCAGTATTTT	CASSWGQVGVRITDTQYF
-	TRBV14	-	TRBJ2-5	16	TGTGCCAGCAGCCAAGGGGCTTGGGCAGCGGCAGAGACCCAGTACTTC	CASSQGAWAAAETQYF
-	TRBV9	-	TRBJ2-2	15	TGTGCCAGCAGCGTAGGCCGGTCCCCGCGCGGGGAGCTGTTTTTT	CASSVGRSPRGELFF
-	TRBV19	TRBD1	TRBJ2-7	13	TGTGCCAGTACCAAGGACAGGGGGTACGAGCAGTACTTC	CASTKDRGYEQYF
-	TRBV2	TRBD2	TRBJ2-2	15	TGTGCCAGCAGTGACAGGAGCGGGGGGACCGGGGAGCTGTTTTTT	CASSDRSGGTGELFF
-	TRBV7-9	-	TRBJ1-3	15	TGTGCCAGCAGCCCTAGGTGGAACTCTGGAAACACCATATATTTT	CASSPRWNSGNTIYF
-	TRBV6-5	TRBD1	TRBJ2-1	14	TGTGCCAGCATGGAGGGACAGGGGTGGAATGAGCAGTTCTTC	CASMEGQGWNEQFF
-	TRBV7-9	-	TRBJ1-6	18	TGTGCCAGCAGCTTACCTCGACAGGCCCTCTCCTATAATTCACCCCTCCACTTT	CASSLPRQALSYNSPLHF
-	TRBV6-4	TRBD2	TRBJ2-1	16	TGTGCCAGCAGTGACTCGCCTAGCGGGGCCACTAATGAGCAGTTCTTC	CASSDSPSGATNEQFF
-	TRBV5-4	-	TRBJ1-3	18	TGTGCCAGCAGCTCGGGACTCCCTACTACGTTCTCTGGAAACACCATATATTTT	CASSSGLPTTFSGNTIYF
few	TRBV30	-	TRBJ1-2	14	TGTGCCTGGAGTGATCCCTCCCGGTATTATGGCTACACCTTC	CAWSDPSRYYGYTF
-	TRBV19	TRBD2	TRBJ2-7	15	TGTGCCAGTAGTATAGGGGCTAGCGGGGCCTACGAGCAGTACTTC	CASSIGASGAYEQYF
-	TRBV5-1	TRBD2	TRBJ2-5	14	TGCGCCAGCAGCGACGGACTAGCGGGGGAGACCCAGTACTTC	CASSDGLAGETQYF
-	TRBV28	-	TRBJ1-1	15	TGTGCCAGCAGCCGTTTGTTAAGTGGGGCGACTGAAGCTTTCTTT	CASSRLLSGATEAFF
few	TRBV3-1/TRBV3-2	-	TRBJ1-1	14	TGTGCCAGCAGCCCCCTCGCGAAGAACACTGAAGCTTTCTTT	CASSPLAKNTEAFF
-	TRBV28	-	TRBJ2-3	13	TGTGCCAGCAGAATTGGGGGGTCAGATACGCAGTATTTT	CASRIGGSDTQYF
-	TRBV10-3	TRBD1	TRBJ1-6	16	TGTGCCATCAGTGCCGGAGGGACAGGAGTGAATTCACCCCTCCACTTT	CAISAGGTGVNSPLHF
-	TRBV28	TRBD2	TRBJ2-5	15	TGTGCCAGCAGTCTACCGGGGGGGCCCCCCCGGACCCAGTACTTC	CASSLPGGPPRTQYF
-	TRBV18	-	TRBJ2-4	16	TGTGCCAGCTCACCAAACACACAGCTAGCCAAAAACATTCAGTACTTC	CASSPNTQLAKNIQYF
-	TRBV7-9	TRBD2	TRBJ2-7	17	TGTGCCAGCAGCTCCTTGGTCGAGCGGGGGTCGTCCTACGAGCAGTACTTC	CASSSLVERGSSYEQYF
-	TRBV5-8	-	TRBJ2-5	13	TGTGCCAGCAGCCGGGATTCCCAAGAGACCCAGTACTTC	CASSRDSQETQYF
-	TRBV5-6	-	TRBJ1-2	13	TGTGCCAGCAGCTTGCAGGGAAGCTATGGCTACACCTTC	CASSLQGSYGYTF
-	TRBV5-4	TRBD1	TRBJ1-6	16	TGTGCCAGCAGCGTGGACAGGGCTTCCTATAATTCACCCCTCCACTTT	CASSVDRASYNSPLHF
-	TRBV12-3/TRBV12-4	-	TRBJ1-1	12	TGTGCCAGCAGCCGGACAGTTACTGAAGCTTTCTTT	CASSRTVTEAFF
-	TRBV29-1	TRBD1	TRBJ1-1	14	TGCAGCGATGGGGACAGGGGGCTGGGCACTGAAGCTTTCTTT	CSDGDRGLGTEAFF
-	TRBV28	TRBD1	TRBJ1-1	15	TGTGCCAGCAGTGTTTATGGGACAGCGAACACTGAAGCTTTCTTT	CASSVYGTANTEAFF
-	TRBV28	TRBD1	TRBJ2-7	14	TGTGCCAGCACCAAACAGGGGGACTCCTACGAGCAGTACTTC	CASTKQGDSYEQYF
few	TRBV5-1	-	TRBJ1-1	13	TGCGCCAGCAGCTTGAGCCCTGGCACTGAAGCTTTCTTT	CASSLSPGTEAFF
-	TRBV19	-	TRBJ1-1	12	TGTGCCAGTTCCCCCCGGCGGACTGAAGCTTTCTTT	CASSPRRTEAFF
-	TRBV7-9	TRBD1	TRBJ2-3	16	TGTGCCAGCAGCTTGACAGGGGGCCTCACGACAGATACGCAGTATTTT	CASSLTGGLTTDTQYF
-	TRBV6-1	-	TRBJ1-3	13	TGTGCCAGCAGTGAGATGACAGGAAACACCATATATTTT	CASSEMTGNTIYF
once	TRBV6-2/TRBV6-3	TRBD1	TRBJ1-1	16	TGTGCCAGCAGTTTCCTCCGGACAGGGGGGAACACTGAAGCTTTCTTT	CASSFLRTGGNTEAFF
once	TRBV19	-	TRBJ1-3	12	TGTGCCAGTAGTACCACAGGAAACACCATATATTTT	CASSTTGNTIYF
-	TRBV6-2/TRBV6-3	-	TRBJ1-1	14	TGTGCCAGCAGTTACCCGGACAGACCCTTGAGGGCTTTCTTT	CASSYPDRPLRAFF
-	TRBV5-1	TRBD1	TRBJ1-1	16	TGCGCCAGCAGCTTGGTGGGGACAGGGGGAAGTACTGAAGCTTTCTTT	CASSLVGTGGSTEAFF